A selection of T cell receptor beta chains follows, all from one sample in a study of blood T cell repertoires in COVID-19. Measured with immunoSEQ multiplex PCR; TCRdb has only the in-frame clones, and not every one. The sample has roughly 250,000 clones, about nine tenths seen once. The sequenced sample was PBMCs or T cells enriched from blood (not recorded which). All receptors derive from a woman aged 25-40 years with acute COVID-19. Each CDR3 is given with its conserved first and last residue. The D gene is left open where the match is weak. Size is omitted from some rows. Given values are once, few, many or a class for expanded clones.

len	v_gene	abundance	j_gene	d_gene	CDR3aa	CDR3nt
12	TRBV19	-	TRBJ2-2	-	CASTLGTGELFF	TGTGCCAGTACCCTAGGCACCGGGGAGCTGTTTTTT
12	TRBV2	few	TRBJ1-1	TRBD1	CANTQGRTEAFF	TGTGCCAATACACAGGGGCGCACTGAAGCTTTCTTT
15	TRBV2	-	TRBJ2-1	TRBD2	CASSDFRAGAVEQFF	TGTGCCAGCAGTGACTTCCGAGCGGGAGCTGTTGAGCAGTTCTTC
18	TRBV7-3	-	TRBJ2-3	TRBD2	CASSLRPPTSGRTDTQYF	TGTGCCAGCAGCTTACGACCCCCGACTAGCGGGAGAACAGATACGCAGTATTTT
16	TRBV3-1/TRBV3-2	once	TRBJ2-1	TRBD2	CASSARLAGGNNEQFF	TGTGCCAGCAGCGCTAGACTAGCGGGAGGGAACAATGAGCAGTTCTTC
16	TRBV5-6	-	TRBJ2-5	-	CASSLLGGTAVETQYF	TGTGCCAGCAGCTTGTTAGGGGGGACAGCGGTAGAGACCCAGTACTTC
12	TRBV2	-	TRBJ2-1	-	CASSHALAEQFF	TGTGCCAGCAGTCACGCACTCGCTGAGCAGTTCTTC
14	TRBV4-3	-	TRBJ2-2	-	CASSQGWHTGELFF	TGCGCCAGCAGCCAAGGGTGGCACACCGGGGAGCTGTTTTTT
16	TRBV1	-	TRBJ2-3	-	CTSSQVSLADTDTQYF	TGCACCAGCAGCCAAGTCTCCCTAGCGGACACAGATACGCAGTATTTT
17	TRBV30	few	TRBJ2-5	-	CAWRGNGRDFLSETQYF	TGTGCCTGGAGAGGCAACGGACGGGACTTCCTCAGCGAGACCCAGTACTTC
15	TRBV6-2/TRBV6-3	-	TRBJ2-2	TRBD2	CASSYTSGQTGELFF	TGTGCCAGCAGTTACACTAGCGGACAAACCGGGGAGCTGTTTTTT
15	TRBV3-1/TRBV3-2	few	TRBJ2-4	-	CASSPDRRGGDIQYF	TGTGCCAGCAGCCCGGACCGAAGGGGGGGGGACATTCAGTACTTC
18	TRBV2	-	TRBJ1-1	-	CASSDTSWKVGRETEAFF	TGTGCCAGCAGTGACACATCTTGGAAGGTGGGGCGAGAGACTGAAGCTTTCTTT
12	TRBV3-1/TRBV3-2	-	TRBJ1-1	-	CASSQGRTEAFF	TGTGCCAGCAGCCAAGGTCGGACTGAAGCTTTCTTT
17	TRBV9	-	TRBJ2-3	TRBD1	CASIPGTGKDGTDTQYF	TGTGCCAGCATCCCAGGGACAGGGAAGGACGGCACAGATACGCAGTATTTT
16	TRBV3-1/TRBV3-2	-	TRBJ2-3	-	CASSQKQDSNTDTQYF	TGTGCCAGCAGCCAAAAGCAGGATTCTAACACAGATACGCAGTATTTT
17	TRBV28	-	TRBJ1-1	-	CASRAFEGKAQDTEAFF	TGTGCCAGCAGGGCCTTTGAGGGAAAGGCTCAGGACACTGAAGCTTTCTTT
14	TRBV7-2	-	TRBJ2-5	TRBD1	CASSSDRGGETQYF	TGTGCCAGCAGCTCGGACAGGGGCGGAGAGACCCAGTACTTC
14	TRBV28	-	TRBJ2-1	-	CASSRRIRNNEQFF	TGTGCCAGCAGTCGGCGGATCCGGAACAATGAGCAGTTCTTC
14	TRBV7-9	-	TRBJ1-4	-	CASSLLLDSEKLFF	TGTGCCAGCAGCTTACTCCTCGACAGTGAAAAACTGTTTTTT
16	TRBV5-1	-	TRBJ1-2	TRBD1	CASSLRTGGNNYGYTF	TGCGCCAGCAGCCTCAGGACAGGGGGAAACAACTATGGCTACACCTTC
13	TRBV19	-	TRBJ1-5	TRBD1	CASSIGTGQPQHF	TGTGCCAGTAGTATCGGGACAGGTCAGCCCCAGCATTTT
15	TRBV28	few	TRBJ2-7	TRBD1	CASSLPGQGAYEQYF	TGTGCCAGCAGTCTGCCGGGACAGGGGGCCTACGAGCAGTACTTC
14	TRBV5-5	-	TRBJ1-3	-	CASSSPGSGNTIYF	TGTGCCAGCAGCTCCCCGGGCTCTGGAAACACCATATATTTT
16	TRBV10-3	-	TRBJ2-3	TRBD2	CAISESGTSHTDTQYF	TGTGCCATCAGTGAGTCGGGGACTAGCCACACAGATACGCAGTATTTT
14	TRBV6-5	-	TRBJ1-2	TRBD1	CASSSHGQGGGYTF	TGTGCCAGCAGTTCCCATGGACAGGGTGGGGGCTACACCTTC
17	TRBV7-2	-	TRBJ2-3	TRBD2	CASSLARLAGGSDTQYF	TGTGCCAGCAGCTTAGCGCGGCTAGCGGGGGGCTCAGATACGCAGTATTTT
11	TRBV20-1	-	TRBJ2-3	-	CSARALATQYF	TGCAGTGCTAGGGCCTTGGCAACGCAGTATTTT